This record concerns one T cell receptor beta chain sequence. The count of this clone is one. Its specific antigen is unknown. Base qualities are not recorded, but no much larger clone differs from it by a single base. These data originate in a study of blood T cell repertoires in COVID-19 (dated by TCRdb to about 2020). Regarding the complete study: Collaborator samples came from the United States, Italy and Spain and covered acute and convalescent phases of COVID-19. Samples came from the ongoing ImmuneRACE study (first 160 participants) plus 1,254 subjects from 6 global collaborators. Subjects who had been exposed to COVID-19, were actively infected with it, or had recovered from it provided the deeply sampled blood TCRbeta repertoires that made up the dataset. The repertoires were made available in a free public database intended to serve as a resource for research on the immune response to SARS-CoV-2. The prospective study material was composed of cDNA or gDNA derived from T cells, B-cell-depleted T cells, or PBMCs. Where available, HLA class I and class II types were taken from metadata supplied by the sample provider and were not determined by assay-based typing. A de-identified subject ID, COVID-19 status, age in years and sex were almost always included in the sample metadata.

The full study reports these points: The amount of clinical and demographic metadata varied by source and participant and was provided uncurated.

There are 12 amino acids in the CDR3, from cysteine to phenylalanine inclusive. The kept DNA is CDR3 alone, 36 bases in frame from the first base. The germline V gene specifies SGHDT as CDR1 and YYEEEE as CDR2. V gives up 3 bases and J gives up 6 bases, and the segment between their germline ends measures 10 bases. TCRbeta CDR3 regions were amplified from genomic DNA by means of the immunoSEQ Assay, a bias-controlled multiplex PCR. On the study's bioinformatics: Nucleated cell counts per sample were estimated from amplification of reference gene primers within the assay. To quantify the absolute abundance of each unique TCRbeta CDR3 rearrangement, sequence reads were collapsed and filtered. For each sample, productive Simpson clonality was calculated as the square root of Simpson's diversity index over productive rearrangements. TCRdb obtained this table from immuneACCESS and retained in-frame rearrangements with V and J assigned. These tables miss some clones; where compared with another copy, unresolved V genes account for less than half of the shortfall, and the remainder is unexplained. That table furnishes V, J and clone size, whereas the DNA furnished D and trimming. Recorded for this sample are fewer than 500,000 clones; 80% to 90% of them occurred a single time. The ten most abundant clones make up approximately 1.3% of the sample.

Enrolling through a virtual design, the prospective study's participants ranged in age from roughly 18 to 89 years and lived across about two dozen United States geographic areas. Cohort assignment in the prospective study relied on participant-reported clinical history from a screening survey and a study questionnaire. Recovered participants in ImmuneRACE Cohort 3 were defined as having two consecutive negative NP/OP PCR tests, clearance from a healthcare professional, or resolution of symptoms. In the prospective study, whole blood, serum and a nasopharyngeal or oropharyngeal swab were collected from each participant by mobile phlebotomists. Participants in the prospective study had the option to provide additional blood draws and questionnaires over a roughly 2-month period. Prospective study blood samples were shipped either frozen or at room temperature before DNA extraction.

Rearrangement joined TRBV5-6 to TRBJ2-7; no D gene is confidently identified. Sequencing was performed on PBMCs or T cells enriched from blood (not recorded which). This TCR derives from a man younger than 40 who had recovered from COVID-19. The CDR3 region reads CASSSPPSEQYF. The DNA is as follows: TGTGCCAGCAGCTCCCCCCCTTCCGAGCAGTACTTC.